In its sample, the clone carrying this TCR beta chain was seen once. Anywhere from 1 to 8 samples came from each patient, spanning pretreatment and on-treatment. Sequencing used immunoSEQ multiplex PCR; TCRdb keeps in-frame clones, though not all of them. Of about 80,000 clones listed, approximately 90% were seen once; the top ten hold 4.5% to 7%. This sample was included in a study of PD-L1 blockade in urothelial cancer. The sequence derives from a woman aged 70 to 79 with urothelial cancer. This sample comprised PBMCs, obtained around atezolizumab (anti-PD-L1) treatment.

CDR3 protein: CASSFLVNTEAFF. Written as DNA, the CDR3 is TGTGCCAGCAGCTTTTTAGTCAACACTGAAGCTTTCTTT. The V call is TRBV5-4, the J call TRBJ1-1, with unresolved D. Trimming took off 2 bases at V and 2 bases at J, with 7 bases between the two ends. The CDR3 extends over 13 amino acids. The germline CDR1 and CDR2 sequences are SGHNT and YYREEE (reference sequence).